This entry describes one T cell receptor beta chain. This clonotype was seen repeatedly, ten times or more. There is no known antigen for this receptor. No base-level quality is on record; no much larger clone is a single base apart. The data were taken from a study of human T cells and chemical hapten exposure (dated by TCRdb to about 2021). For context, the study as a whole: For sensitization, 2% DPC in acetone was applied to a 2 cm by 2 cm area of upper inner arm skin. Around 30 alopecia patients provided blood for TCR sequencing at one to four time points (pre-sensitization, 2, 6 and 24 weeks). Blood was sampled from patients pre-sensitization (week 0) and at 2, 6 and about 24 weeks after DPC sensitization. Weekly therapeutic DPC doses were additionally applied to the scalp of patients throughout the roughly 26-week study period. The libraries were sequenced as a pool, and the TCR yield per sample differed mostly because of small variations in library volumes within the pool. In alopecia patients, the study followed how the peripheral blood TCR repertoire changed in vivo over primary and secondary sensitization to diphenylcyclopropenone (DPC), a hapten. Patch testing was performed on the upper back with Finn chambers containing 0.01% DPC, and the patch tests were scored after 6 days according to International Contact Dermatitis Research Group standards. Most of the patients in the cohort were female, and the cohort covered alopecia areata with under or over 50% scalp involvement, alopecia totalis and alopecia universalis.

Library preparation used RACE. Sequencing relied on a NextSeq 500. During library preparation, unique molecular identifiers were attached to individual cDNA molecules so that TCRs could be counted in a quantitative, reproducible way. Each blood RNA sample was used to sequence both TCR alpha and TCR beta chains. Under the source paper's analysis protocol: The median number of TCRs per sample was over 85,000, ranging from 23,224 to 690,600. The Decombinator software suite was used to annotate the V, J and CDR3 of the TCR reads. For the PS versus PT1 abundance plots, all samples were subsampled to the same number of TCRs (28,000). TCRs were defined as expanded if absent before sensitization and observed at least eight times at the 2-week time point. Using fastp trimming at Q25 and MiXCR clonotype assembly, TCRdb reanalyzed the public sequencing data and kept in-frame beta chains. Identical CDR3 protein sequences are pooled into one entry, listed with their most common genes and DNA. The V and J calls follow TCRdb's processing rather than the paper's. The sample table records 300,000 to 450,000 distinct CDR3 sequences; roughly 4.6% of these occur just once. The ten top clones hold 2.5% to 3% of the sample.

Here is what the overall study found, with its caveats: Significantly more large CDR3 similarity clusters were formed by expanded TCRs than by pre-sensitization or healthy control sets, consistent with antigen-driven responses. After repeated subsampling, changes were observed in the strength of the expansion versus patch-test correlation and in the threshold at which the correlation became significant. Because all patients had alopecia, a presumed autoimmune disease, the immune response of the patients might differ from that of healthy individuals. The number of PT1 expanded TCRs positively correlated with patch test score, significant at thresholds 8, 16 and 32 but not 4. DPC sensitization did not change how many TCRs were above 1 in 1000 frequency, and no evidence was found of alterations in global repertoire structure.

CDR1 is given as MNHEY and CDR2 as SVGAGI, both from the germline V gene. Relative to germline, V is 10 bases shorter and J is 1 base shorter, with 22 bases between their ends. The CDR3 goes from the cysteine to the phenylalanine over 17 residues. Only the CDR3 portion is preserved as DNA: 51 bases, with reading frame beginning at the first base. The sample's time point label, in plain terms: pre-sensitization, week 0. The sample's treatment or condition label, decoded: therapeutic diphenylcyclopropenone sensitization with weekly scalp DPC. At every patch-test visit, the blood draw took place before the patch test was put on. Patients were eligible if aged 18 to 70, diagnosed with alopecia and judged suitable for DPC therapy, and pregnant patients were excluded. Total RNA was extracted from unfractionated whole blood that had been collected in Tempus Blood RNA tubes.

The rearrangement combines TRBV6-5 with TRBJ2-2, and perhaps TRBD2 as D gene, on 5 matching bases. This clonotype was sampled from a woman aged 50 to 60 with alopecia areata. Some clones in this sample may be carry-over from other donors' samples. This sample comprised whole blood, obtained in connection with sensitization to the hapten diphenylcyclopropenone (DPC). In nucleotides, the sequence is TGTGCCACCCTGATAAGGCTGGGGAGAGTGAACACCGGGGAGCTGTTTTTT. The encoded protein is CATLIRLGRVNTGELFF.